Below, one T cell receptor (beta chain) is given with its context. Its antigen remains unidentified. CDR1 and CDR2 from the germline V gene are MNHEY and SVGEGT. The CDR3 has 15 residues. Trimming removed 1 base from V and 3 bases from J, with 12 bases in between. This sample was taken from a study of T cell responses to AZD1222 COVID-19 vaccine. General study findings and limits: Epitopes outside B.1.351 and B.1.1.7 mutated regions reportedly drew nearly half of spike TCRs. In a largely white British group with more females than males, clonal diversity was possibly underestimated.

TCRdb's table, derived via immunoSEQ multiplex PCR, lists solely in-frame clones and lacks some. The sample yields roughly 78,000 clones, roughly 82% seen once. This sample comprised peripheral blood, obtained on day 0 of AZD1222 vaccination. This sequence was found in an adult in good health. The rearrangement joins TRBV6-2 or TRBV6-3 to TRBJ1-2; D gene uncertain. The DNA of the CDR3 is TGTGCCAGCAGTTACTGGGAGGTTCCGGACTATGGCTACACCTTC. Translation: CASSYWEVPDYGYTF.